Shown below are 20 T cell receptor beta chains from a single sample sequenced in a study of identical twins (dated by TCRdb to 2016 to 2017). The library relied on 5' RACE. The reads were generated on an Illumina HiSeq 2000. In-frame beta chains were kept once TCRdb had trimmed the public reads at Q25 with fastp and called clones with MiXCR. Merged by CDR3 protein, the rows form single entries marked with the most common genes and DNA. For this sample there are under 300,000 distinct CDR3 sequences; about 6.7% appear just once. The ten biggest clones cover less than 15% of the sample. These data were also reused for a study on T cells expressing NK-cell markers.

Material for sequencing was CD8+ T cells sorted from blood. The receptors here all came from a woman younger than 30 in good health.

This chain connects TRBV27 to TRBJ2-7; D not certain. Trimming took off 8 bases at V and 2 bases at J, with 10 bases between the two ends. The CDR3 is made up of 12 amino acids. The germline V gene has CDR1 MNHEY and CDR2 SMNVEV (reference sequence). CDR3 amino acids: CASGDAPYEQYF. The CDR3 DNA reads TGTGCCAGCGGAGATGCTCCCTACGAGCAGTACTTC.

This clonotype came up a few times. This chain links TRBV9 with TRBJ2-2; D gene unclear. The germline V and J ends were trimmed by 0 bases and 2 bases, with 11 bases remaining between them. This CDR3 region has 16 residues. CDR1 is SGDLS, CDR2 YYNGEE, per germline. The CDR3 sequence is CASSVVGSVNTGELFF. Written as DNA, the CDR3 is TGTGCCAGCAGCGTAGTGGGCAGCGTAAACACCGGGGAGCTGTTTTTT. Full variable domain (rest looked up from reference TRBV9 and TRBJ2-2): DSGVTQTPKHLITATGQRVTLRCSPRSGDLSVYWYQQSLDQGLQFLIQYYNGEERAKGNILERFSAQQFPDLHSELNLSSLELGDSALYFCASSVVGSVNTGELFFGEGSRLTVL.

This clonotype has a count of ten or more. The rearrangement links TRBV7-2 to TRBJ2-7; D unresolved. Germline CDR1 reads SGHTA; CDR2 reads FQGNSA. V was shortened by 3 bases and J by 1 base, with 7 bases between the two germline ends. The CDR3 covers 13 residues. The CDR3 is CASSLDVSYEQYF. CDR3 DNA: TGTGCCAGCAGCTTGGACGTTTCCTACGAGCAGTACTTC.

This clonotype has only a few counts. The V and J genes are TRBV9 and TRBJ2-7; D call uncertain. The germline gives CDR1 SGDLS, CDR2 YYNGEE. This CDR3 region has 13 residues. V was cut by 5 bases and J by 0 bases, with 9 bases left in between. CDR3 sequence reads: CASSDGFSYEQYF. The CDR3 DNA reads as TGTGCCAGCAGTGACGGATTCTCCTACGAGCAGTACTTC. The full variable domain, in which reference TRBV9 and TRBJ2-7 provide the parts outside the CDR3, is DSGVTQTPKHLITATGQRVTLRCSPRSGDLSVYWYQQSLDQGLQFLIQYYNGEERAKGNILERFSAQQFPDLHSELNLSSLELGDSALYFCASSDGFSYEQYFGPGTRLTVT.

This clonotype was detected ten times or more. In nucleotides, the CDR3 is TGTGCCAGCAGCTTCCGGGGCAGGTTTCAAGAGACCCAGTACTTC. It yields the protein CASSFRGRFQETQYF. The V and J genes are TRBV7-9 and TRBJ2-5; D may be TRBD1 or TRBD2 (5 bases each). Per the germline V gene, CDR1 is SEHNR and CDR2 is FQNEAQ (reference sequence). The CDR3 is 15 residues long. Trimming stripped 3 bases from V and 2 bases from J, with 13 bases between. The variable domain in full, with the rest retrieved from reference TRBV7-9 and TRBJ2-5, is DTGVSQNPRHKITKRGQNVTFRCDPISEHNRLYWYRQTLGQGPEFLTYFQNEAQLEKSRLLSDRFSAERPKGSFSTLEIQRTEQGDSAMYLCASSFRGRFQETQYFGPGTRLLVL.

This clonotype was detected only a few times. The rearrangement joins TRBV12-3 or TRBV12-4 to TRBJ1-2, with 11 bases lining up with TRBD1. The CDR3 length is 14 residues. J gave up 7 bases and V 6 bases, and 7 bases lay outside the gene matches. The CDR3 protein is CASSQDRGPAGYTF. CDR3 in DNA: TGTGCCAGCAGCCAGGACAGGGGGCCGGCTGGCTACACCTTC.

The table lists this clonotype with a few counts. This sequence joins TRBV7-2 and TRBJ2-2; D is tentatively TRBD1 or TRBD2 (5 bases each). Deletions cut 10 bases from V and 7 bases from J, with 25 bases between. The CDR3 extends over 16 amino acids. The germline V gene has CDR1 SGHTA and CDR2 FQGNSA. The CDR3 spells CATSGGEVMNVGELFF. In DNA form, the CDR3 reads TGTGCCACCAGTGGGGGAGAAGTCATGAATGTCGGGGAGCTGTTTTTT.

The table lists this clonotype with many counts. The CDR3 spells CASSEGSHALSNQPQHF. The CDR3 nucleotides read TGTGCCAGCAGCGAGGGGTCCCACGCCTTAAGCAATCAGCCCCAGCATTTT. The V gene is TRBV7-8, the J gene TRBJ1-5; the D gene is possibly TRBD1 (5 bases). In germline, CDR1 is SGHVS, CDR2 FQNEAQ. CDR3 length: 17 residues. V lost 5 bases to trimming and J lost 1 base, with 18 bases between them.

V gene TRBV7-9 combines with J gene TRBJ2-7; 9 positions match TRBD1. The germline V gene encodes CDR1 SEHNR and CDR2 FQNEAQ (reference sequence). Trimming took 5 bases from V and 4 from J; bases not matched to a gene: 9. This CDR3 comprises 15 residues. The CDR3 spells CASSPQTGGWYEQYF. CDR3 sequence (DNA): TGTGCCAGCAGCCCCCAGACAGGGGGTTGGTACGAGCAGTACTTC.

V and J are TRBV2 and TRBJ1-1; D perhaps matches TRBD1 (5 bases). CDR1 is SNHLY, CDR2 FYNNEI, per germline. V lost 10 bases, J lost 7 bases, and 22 bases lay in between. The CDR3 runs to 14 residues. The CDR3 nucleotides are TGTGCCACCCCTCAGGGCCGAACAGCCAGTGAAGCTTTCTTT. Its protein product is CATPQGRTASEAFF.

This clonotype has at least ten counts. The chain employs TRBV12-3 or TRBV12-4 and TRBJ1-1; the D is unclear. Trimming shortened V by 3 bases and J by 6 bases, and 8 bases separated the two germline ends. This CDR3 spans 12 amino acids. In DNA, the CDR3 is TGTGCCAGCAGTTTTACCGTAGCTGAAGCTTTCTTT. Amino acids: CASSFTVAEAFF.

The chain carries TRBV7-7 and TRBJ2-1; no clear D gene. The germline gives CDR1 SSHAT, CDR2 FNYEAQ (reference sequence). The ends were cut back, 1 base at V and 4 bases at J, with 14 bases in the middle. CDR3 size: 16 residues. The CDR3 DNA reads TGTGCCAGCAGCTTAGGCCCCTCATCGTTATACAATGAGCAGTTCTTC. The encoded protein is CASSLGPSSLYNEQFF.

In its sample, this clonotype was seen many times. For the CDR3, the DNA is TGTGCCAGCAGCTTAGTTCCACTCCGGATTGGCACAGATACGCAGTATTTT. It codes for CASSLVPLRIGTDTQYF. The chain employs TRBV7-8 and TRBJ2-3; no clear D. From germline, CDR1 is SGHVS and CDR2 FQNEAQ. The V end was cut by 1 base, the J end by 1 base, with 15 bases between. The CDR3 contains 17 residues.

CDR3 DNA sequence: TGCGCCAGCAGCCAGGGACGGGGGGAAGCGGGCGGCTACACCTTC. Protein product: CASSQGRGEAGGYTF. The chain recombines TRBV4-3 with TRBJ1-2; maybe TRBD1 (5 bases). Germline V gene sequence: CDR1 LGHNA, CDR2 YSLEER. CDR3 length: 15 amino acids. V was trimmed by 3 bases and J by 8 bases, leaving 19 bases between them.

This sequence joins TRBV13 and TRBJ2-7; perhaps TRBD1 as D (5 bases). Germline CDR1 PRHDT, CDR2 FYEKMQ (reference sequence). This CDR3 has 13 residues. V was cut by 0 bases and J by 7 bases, with 10 bases left in between. CDR3 region: CASSLGTAGEQYF. In DNA form, the CDR3 reads TGTGCCAGCAGCTTAGGGACAGCAGGAGAGCAGTACTTC.

The chain recombines TRBV2 with TRBJ1-1, with unresolved D. This CDR3 contains 13 residues. The germline V and J ends were trimmed by 8 bases and 3 bases, with 13 bases remaining between them. Germline V gene sequence: CDR1 SNHLY, CDR2 FYNNEI. For the CDR3, the DNA is TGTGCCAGCTCGCGGATTTCGGACACTGAAGCTTTCTTT. The encoded protein is CASSRISDTEAFF.

This clonotype was counted ten times or more. The chain is built from TRBV20-1 and TRBJ2-1; 8 bases agree with TRBD2. V lost 6 bases and J lost 4; bases outside the gene matches: 5. The germline CDR1 and CDR2 sequences are DFQATT and SNEGSKA (reference sequence). CDR3 length: 13 amino acids. For the CDR3, the DNA is TGCAGTGCCCCGACTAGCGAGTACAATGAGCAGTTCTTC. It is translated as CSAPTSEYNEQFF.

The chain combines TRBV6-5 with TRBJ2-7, with TRBD2 matching over 14 bases. Losses at the gene ends were 4 bases for V and 2 bases for J; bases not matched to a gene: 13. This CDR3 is 19 amino acids long. Germline lookup yields CDR1 MNHEY and CDR2 SVGAGI. CDR3 in amino acids: CASSSIGTSGGAPAYEQYF. CDR3 nucleotide sequence: TGTGCCAGCAGTTCCATCGGGACTAGCGGGGGCGCGCCCGCCTACGAGCAGTACTTC.

This clonotype has more than one count but fewer than ten. This sequence joins TRBV5-1 and TRBJ2-5; 14 nucleotides align to TRBD2. This CDR3 has 16 residues. The germline V gene has CDR1 SGHRS and CDR2 YFSETQ. The V segment lost 7 bases and the J segment 5 bases; nucleotides outside the gene matches: 10. CDR3 sequence: CASFSTSGRAGETQYF. Written as DNA, the CDR3 is TGCGCCAGCTTTTCGACTAGCGGGAGGGCCGGCGAGACCCAGTACTTC.

The CDR3 protein is CAWRERNTDTQYF. The CDR3 bases are TGTGCCTGGAGAGAGCGGAACACAGATACGCAGTATTTT. The chain links TRBV30 to TRBJ2-3; TRBD2 is a possible D gene (5 bases). V was clipped by 3 bases and J by 2 bases, with 9 bases between them. The CDR3 extends over 13 amino acids. Germline lookup yields CDR1 GTSNPN and CDR2 SVGIG (reference sequence).